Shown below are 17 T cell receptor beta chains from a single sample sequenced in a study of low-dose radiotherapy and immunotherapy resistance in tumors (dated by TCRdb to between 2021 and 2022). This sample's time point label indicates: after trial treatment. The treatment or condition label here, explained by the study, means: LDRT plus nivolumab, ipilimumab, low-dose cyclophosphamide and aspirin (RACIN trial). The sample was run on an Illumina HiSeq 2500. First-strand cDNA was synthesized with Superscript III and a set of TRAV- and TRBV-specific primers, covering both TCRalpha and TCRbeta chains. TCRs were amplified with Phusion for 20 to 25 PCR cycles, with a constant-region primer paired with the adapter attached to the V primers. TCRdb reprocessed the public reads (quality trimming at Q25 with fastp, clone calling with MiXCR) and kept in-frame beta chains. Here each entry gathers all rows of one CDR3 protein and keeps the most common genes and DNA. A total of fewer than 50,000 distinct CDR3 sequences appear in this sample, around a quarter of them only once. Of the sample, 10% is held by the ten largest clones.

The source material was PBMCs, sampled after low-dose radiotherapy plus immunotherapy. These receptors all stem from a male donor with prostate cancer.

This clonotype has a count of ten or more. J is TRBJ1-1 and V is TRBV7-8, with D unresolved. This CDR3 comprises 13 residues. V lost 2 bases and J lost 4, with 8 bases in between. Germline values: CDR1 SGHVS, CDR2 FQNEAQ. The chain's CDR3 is CASSLSWATEAFF. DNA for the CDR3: TGTGCCAGCAGCTTAAGTTGGGCCACTGAAGCTTTCTTT. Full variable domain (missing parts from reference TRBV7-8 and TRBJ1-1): GAGVSQSPRYKVAKRGQDVALRCDPISGHVSLFWYQQALGQGPEFLTYFQNEAQLDKSGLPSDRFFAERPEGSVSTLKIQRTQQEDSAVYLCASSLSWATEAFFGQGTRLTVV.

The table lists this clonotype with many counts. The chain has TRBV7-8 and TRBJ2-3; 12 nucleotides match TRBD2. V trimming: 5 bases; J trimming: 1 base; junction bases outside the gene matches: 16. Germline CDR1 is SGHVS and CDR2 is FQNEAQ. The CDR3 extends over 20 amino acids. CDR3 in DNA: TGTGCCAGCAGCGCCACGCGGGGGCTAGCGGGGGGGCGGGGCACAGATACGCAGTATTTT. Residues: CASSATRGLAGGRGTDTQYF.

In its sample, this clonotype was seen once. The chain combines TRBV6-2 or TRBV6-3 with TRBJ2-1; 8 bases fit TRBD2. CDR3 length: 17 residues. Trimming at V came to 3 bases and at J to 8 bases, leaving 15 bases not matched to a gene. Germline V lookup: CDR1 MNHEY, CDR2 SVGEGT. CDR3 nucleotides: TGTGCCAGCAGTTATGTTCAGCGGGAGCGGAGGTCCGATGAGCAGTTCTTC. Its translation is CASSYVQRERRSDEQFF.

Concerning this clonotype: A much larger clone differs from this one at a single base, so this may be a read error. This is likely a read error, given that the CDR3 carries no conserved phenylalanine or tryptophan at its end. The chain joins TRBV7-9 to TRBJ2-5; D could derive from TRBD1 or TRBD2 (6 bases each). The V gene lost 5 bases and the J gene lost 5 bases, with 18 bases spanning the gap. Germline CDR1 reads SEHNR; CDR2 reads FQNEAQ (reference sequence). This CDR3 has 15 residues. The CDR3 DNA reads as TGTGCCAGCAGCCAAGGTCCGGGGGCGGGGGAGACCCAGTACCTC. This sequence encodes CASSQGPGAGETQYL.

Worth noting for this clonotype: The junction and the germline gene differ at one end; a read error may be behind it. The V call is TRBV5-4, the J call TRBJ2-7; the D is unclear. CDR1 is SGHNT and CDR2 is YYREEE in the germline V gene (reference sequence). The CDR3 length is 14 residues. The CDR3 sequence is CASSRDLGGYEQYF. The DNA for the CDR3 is TGCGCCAGCAGCCGAGATCTGGGCGGCTACGAGCAGTACTTC.

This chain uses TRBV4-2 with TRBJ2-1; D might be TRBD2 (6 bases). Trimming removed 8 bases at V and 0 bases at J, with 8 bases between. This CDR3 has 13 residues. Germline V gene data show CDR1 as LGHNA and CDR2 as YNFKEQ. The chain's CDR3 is CASGGSSYNEQFF. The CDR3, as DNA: TGTGCCAGCGGGGGGTCCTCCTACAATGAGCAGTTCTTC.

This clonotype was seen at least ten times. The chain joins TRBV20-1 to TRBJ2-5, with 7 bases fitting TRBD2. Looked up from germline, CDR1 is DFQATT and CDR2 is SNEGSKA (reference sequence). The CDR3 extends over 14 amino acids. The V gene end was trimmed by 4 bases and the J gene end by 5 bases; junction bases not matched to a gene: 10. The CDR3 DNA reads TGCAGTGCTACGTTCGGGGGGTCCGGGGAGACCCAGTACTTC. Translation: CSATFGGSGETQYF.

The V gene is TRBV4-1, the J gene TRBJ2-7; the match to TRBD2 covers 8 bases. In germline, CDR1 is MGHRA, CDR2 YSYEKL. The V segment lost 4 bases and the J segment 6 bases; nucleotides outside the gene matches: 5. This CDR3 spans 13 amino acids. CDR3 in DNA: TGCGCCAGCAGCCTGATAGCGGGAATCGAGCAGTACTTC. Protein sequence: CASSLIAGIEQYF.

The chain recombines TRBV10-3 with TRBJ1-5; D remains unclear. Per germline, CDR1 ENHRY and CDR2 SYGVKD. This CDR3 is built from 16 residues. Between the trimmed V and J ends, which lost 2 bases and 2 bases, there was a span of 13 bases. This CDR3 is CAISEETSIGNQPQHF. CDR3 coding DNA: TGTGCCATCAGTGAGGAGACCTCCATAGGCAATCAGCCCCAGCATTTT.

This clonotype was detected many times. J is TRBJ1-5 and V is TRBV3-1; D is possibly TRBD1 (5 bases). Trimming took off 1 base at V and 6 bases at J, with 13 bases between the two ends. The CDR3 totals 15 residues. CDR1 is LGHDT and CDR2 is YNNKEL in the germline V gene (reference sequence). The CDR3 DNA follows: TGTGCCAGCAGCCAAGGGGGCGGAAGTGGTCAGCCCCAGCATTTT. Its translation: CASSQGGGSGQPQHF.

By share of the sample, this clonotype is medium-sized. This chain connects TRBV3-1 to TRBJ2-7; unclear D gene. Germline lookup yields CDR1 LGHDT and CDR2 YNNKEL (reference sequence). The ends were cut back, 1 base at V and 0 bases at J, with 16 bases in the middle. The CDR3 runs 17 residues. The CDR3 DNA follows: TGTGCCAGCAGCCAAGCGTCGCGGCTAAGTAGCTCCTACGAGCAGTACTTC. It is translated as CASSQASRLSSSYEQYF.

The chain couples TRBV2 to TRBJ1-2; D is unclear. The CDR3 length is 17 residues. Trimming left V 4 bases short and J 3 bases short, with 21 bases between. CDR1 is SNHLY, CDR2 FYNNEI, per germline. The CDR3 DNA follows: TGTGCCAGCAGTGGCCTCCGCGGCGCGGAAATGGACTATGGCTACACCTTC. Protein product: CASSGLRGAEMDYGYTF.

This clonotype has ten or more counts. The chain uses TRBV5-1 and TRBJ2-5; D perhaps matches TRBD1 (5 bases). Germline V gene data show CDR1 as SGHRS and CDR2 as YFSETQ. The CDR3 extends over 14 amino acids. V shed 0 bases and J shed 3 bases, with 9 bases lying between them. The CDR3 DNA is TGCGCCAGCAGCTTGGGGGGCGGAAAAGAGACCCAGTACTTC. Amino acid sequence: CASSLGGGKETQYF. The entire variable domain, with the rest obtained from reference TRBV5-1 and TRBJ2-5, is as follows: KAGVTQTPRYLIKTRGQQVTLSCSPISGHRSVSWYQQTPGQGLQFLFEYFSETQRNKGNFPGRFSGRQFSNSRSEMNVSTLELGDSALYLCASSLGGGKETQYFGPGTRLLVL.

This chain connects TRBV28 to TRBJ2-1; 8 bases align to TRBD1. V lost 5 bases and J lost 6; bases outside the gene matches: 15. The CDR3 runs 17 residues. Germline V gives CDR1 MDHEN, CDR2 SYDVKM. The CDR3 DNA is TGTGCCAGCAGTCCCTTTGGGGCTCGACAGGGGTCCAATGAGCAGTTCTTC. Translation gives CASSPFGARQGSNEQFF.

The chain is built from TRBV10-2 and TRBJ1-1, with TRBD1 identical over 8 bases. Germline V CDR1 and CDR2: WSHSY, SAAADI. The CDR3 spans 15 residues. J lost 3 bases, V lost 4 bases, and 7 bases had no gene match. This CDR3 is CASSVAGGAYTEAFF. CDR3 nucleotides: TGCGCCAGCAGTGTCGCAGGGGGCGCCTACACTGAAGCTTTCTTT.

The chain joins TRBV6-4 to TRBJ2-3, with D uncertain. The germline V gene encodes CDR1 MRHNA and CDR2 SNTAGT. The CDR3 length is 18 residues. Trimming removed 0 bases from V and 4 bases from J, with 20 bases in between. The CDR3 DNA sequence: TGTGCCAGCAGTGACTCGACAAGGATTGTTTGGACCGCAGATACGCAGTATTTT. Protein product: CASSDSTRIVWTADTQYF.

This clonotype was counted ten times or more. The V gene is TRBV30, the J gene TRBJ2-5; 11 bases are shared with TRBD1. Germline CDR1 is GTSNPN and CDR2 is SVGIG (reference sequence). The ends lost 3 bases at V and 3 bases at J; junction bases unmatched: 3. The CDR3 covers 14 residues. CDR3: CAWSGTGGEETQYF. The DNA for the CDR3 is TGTGCCTGGAGCGGGACAGGGGGTGAAGAGACCCAGTACTTC.